The present TCR beta chain was sequenced within a study of breast tumors, draining lymph nodes, adjacent tissues. The CDR3 length is 15 residues. The V gene's germline CDR1 is KGHSH and CDR2 LQKENI. Trimming removed 6 bases at V and 4 bases at J, with 17 bases between. This clonotype was observed many times. TCRdb reprocessed the multiplex PCR reads with MiXCR, giving one entry per CDR3 protein. The sample carries about 150,000 distinct CDR3 sequences, about 30% recorded once. Samples came from axillary lymph nodes draining the breast cancer. The sequence derives from a female donor with breast cancer. Some clones in this sample may be carry-over from other donors' samples. The sample was axillary lymph node tissue. The rearrangement uses TRBV18 and TRBJ2-3; possibly TRBD1 or TRBD2 for D (6 bases each). DNA for the CDR3: TGTGCCAGCTCTGCGGGACACGGGACGGCAGATACGCAGTATTTT. This sequence encodes CASSAGHGTADTQYF.